This T cell receptor beta chain was documented in a study of blood T cell repertoires in COVID-19. Looking at the study overall: The United States, Italy and Spain supplied acute and convalescent COVID-19 samples. Nucleic acid was either cDNA or gDNA, and it came from T cells, B-cell-depleted T cells, or PBMCs.

From germline, CDR1 is SNHLY and CDR2 FYNNEI. CDR3 length: 14 amino acids. V was cut by 6 bases and J by 1 base, with 10 bases left in between. Methods used by the authors: Reference gene primers were amplified, and this amplification served to estimate nucleated cell counts. Sequencing was performed with immunoSEQ multiplex PCR; in TCRdb, only in-frame clones are kept and a portion is missing. The DNA was the basis for D and trimming; V, J and clone size are from that table. The table lists 150,000 to 200,000 clones, around 90% of them singletons. This sequence joins TRBV2 and TRBJ1-3, with D maybe TRBD1 (5 bases). The material sequenced was peripheral blood. The TCR originated in a man between 45 and 60 years old with acute or convalescent COVID-19. The CDR3 DNA reads as TGTGCCAGCAGGGGGGGGACGTCTGGAAACACCATATATTTT. Its protein is CASRGGTSGNTIYF.